The clone carrying this T cell receptor (beta chain) was recorded at least ten times. TCRdb fed the 5' RACE reads into MiXCR, producing one record per CDR3 protein. The sample carries hundreds of thousands of distinct CDR3 sequences, roughly 22% recorded once. The germline gives CDR1 MRHNA, CDR2 SNTAGT. V trimming: 0 bases; J trimming: 14 bases; junction bases outside the gene matches: 7. CDR3 length: 14 amino acids. This entry comes from a study of T-cell memory formation after mild COVID-19. The chain has TRBV6-4 and TRBJ2-3; 11 nucleotides agree with TRBD2. The source is an adult woman who had mild COVID-19 (a few samples of this study predate the infection). Cell type and time point are not known. Material: PBMCs or a T cell subset sorted from them (not recorded which). The CDR3 spells CASSDSLAGAKVYF. In DNA, the CDR3 is TGTGCCAGCAGTGACTCACTAGCGGGAGCAAAAGTGTATTTT.